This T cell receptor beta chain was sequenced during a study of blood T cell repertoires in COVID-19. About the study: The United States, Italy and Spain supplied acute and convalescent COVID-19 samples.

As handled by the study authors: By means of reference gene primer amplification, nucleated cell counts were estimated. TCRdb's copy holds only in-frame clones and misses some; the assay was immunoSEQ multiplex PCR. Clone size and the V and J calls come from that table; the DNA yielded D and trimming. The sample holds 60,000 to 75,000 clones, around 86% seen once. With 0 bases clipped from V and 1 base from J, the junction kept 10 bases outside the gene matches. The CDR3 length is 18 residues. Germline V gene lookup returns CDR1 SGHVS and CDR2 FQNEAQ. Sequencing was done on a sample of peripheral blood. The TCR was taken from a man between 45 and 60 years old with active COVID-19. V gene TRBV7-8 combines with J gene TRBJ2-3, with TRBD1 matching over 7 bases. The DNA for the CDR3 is TGTGCCAGCAGCTTAGCGCGAGGGGGCTGGTCGGGCACAGATACGCAGTATTTT. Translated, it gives CASSLARGGWSGTDTQYF.